The text below deals with one TCR beta chain. It lacks a known antigen. Within one base of it there is no much larger clone, and no base qualities were kept. The cohort comprised fewer than 750 healthy bone marrow donors. At the time of sampling, all cohort members were nominally healthy, though unrecorded immune exposures were likely present. The donor tested CMV seronegative, placing the donor among the 350 to 400 seronegative members of the cohort. A peripheral blood sample was collected from each donor, and TCR beta sequencing was performed on peripheral blood mononuclear cells. The Qiagen DNeasy Blood Extraction Kit was used to extract genomic DNA from the blood cell samples. CDR1 LGHNA and CDR2 YNFKEQ were looked up in the germline V gene. The germline V end is reduced by 4 bases and the J end by 2 bases; junction bases left unmatched: 4. Including the terminal cysteine and phenylalanine, the CDR3 comprises 15 residues. The DNA shown is the 45-base CDR3, in frame from base 1.

Receptors were amplified or captured by the immunoSEQ multiplex PCR assay. The multiplex PCR relied on a mix of 60 forward primers for TCR Vbeta segments and 13 reverse primers for TCR Jbeta segments. Amplification of the CDR3 region of rearranged TCR beta genes was performed with a multiplex PCR assay on genomic DNA. The Illumina HiSeq System was used to sequence the amplified TCR beta libraries as 87-base-pair reads. Per the authors' processing: A later analysis tallied roughly 76 million unique TCR beta chains across the 666 repertoires, and around 10 million of those chains were shared by two or more donors. Raw reads were error-corrected and collapsed into unique sequences by a nearest-neighbor algorithm in which closely related sequences were merged to remove PCR and sequencing errors. CDR3 sequences were aligned to IMGT reference sequences to assign V, D and J gene segments. For a sequence to be retained, at least a six-nucleotide match to both a V gene segment and a J gene segment was required. A rearrangement counted as productive if the CDR3 had no stop codons and remained in frame with V and J, and every other rearrangement counted as non-productive. CDR3 was defined by IMGT convention, running from the second conserved V-encoded cysteine to the conserved J-encoded phenylalanine. The earlier analysis of 500 to 650 of the donors excluded any sequence lacking an unambiguous match to a single V gene segment. An earlier analysis of a few hundred of the donors called V segments functional above 56.7% productive rearrangements and segregating when the between-donor standard deviation exceeded 5%. To diagnose cytomegalovirus status from the catalog of TCR beta chain sequences, a statistical classification framework was built. In a later analysis, V and J genes were assigned by comparing TCR nucleotide sequences against IMGT/GENE-DB human TR gene sequences. Using the TCRdist pipeline, a later analysis assigned CDR3 sequences along with most-parsimonious VDJ recombination scenarios. In a later analysis, each TCR beta chain was defined by its CDR3 amino acid sequence together with its V-gene family, and reads without a unique V-gene family were excluded. To address suspected cross-contamination and a sequencing artifact, a later analysis removed 450 to 700 highly shared, low-generation-probability nucleotide sequences. A later analysis calculated a clonal expansion index for each public chain from normalized within-repertoire ranks of inferred template counts. In a later analysis, generation probabilities were computed using a VDJ recombination model fitted to out-of-frame rearrangements, and the results were checked against IGoR. In a later analysis, hypergeometric tests were used to score TCR-TCR, TCR-HLA and TCR-CMV co-occurrence, with a repertoire-size bias correction applied to TCR pairs. A later analysis estimated false discovery rates by permuting HLA or CMV assignments 20 times. In a later analysis, co-occurring TCRs were grouped using DBSCAN, and TCRdist sequence similarity was added for clustering within HLA-allele-positive subsets. Repertoires with fewer than 30,000 or more than 120,000 public chains were left out of co-occurrence clustering, as were four to six repertoires with anomalous nucleotide sharing. Imported from immuneACCESS, the table was reduced by TCRdb to in-frame sequences with V and J called. These copies leave out some clones; in studies compared against another copy, an unresolved V gene accounts for under half, and the cause of the remainder is not known. From that table come the V and J calls and clone size; the DNA was used to work out D and trimming. The table for this sample lists approximately 83,000 clones; 65% to 85% of them were counted only once. The top ten hold 2% of the sample.

This sample is part of a study of cytomegalovirus exposure and HLA in healthy donors (dated by TCRdb to the late 2010s). Concerning the study at large: According to an earlier analysis of a few hundred of the donors, about 180 million T cells yielded approximately 120 million unique TCR beta sequences and about 300 Gb of sequence data. About 300 gigabases of sequencing data and tens of millions of unique TCR sequences were included in an early release covering 500 to 750 HLA-typed donors. Of the roughly 400 genotyped donors, over 70% fell in the genetic ancestry cluster associated with self-reported Caucasian donors. The study aimed to test whether signatures of past pathogen exposure could be identified by cataloging public T cell receptors. The study profiled the T cell repertoires of 666 subjects by immunosequencing and related them to cytomegalovirus serostatus. A separate validation cohort of roughly 120 different subjects was used in addition to the roughly 670-subject first cohort. High-throughput TCR immunosequencing, statistical association of individual TCRs with disease status, and machine learning were combined to predict cytomegalovirus infection status. In a later analysis, previously published TCR beta repertoires from fewer than 750 donors were re-analyzed and high-resolution HLA genotyping was added so that TCR occurrence patterns could be studied. The later analysis used no new phenotypic data to find candidate immune exposures, relying instead on TCR beta sequences and their occurrence across donors. In an earlier analysis of a few hundred of the donors, high-throughput TCR beta sequencing was used to judge whether each TCR beta V gene segment behaved as functional or pseudogenic. Donor age, sex, ethnicity and CMV serostatus were compiled together with the repertoire data. A later genetic analysis took genome-wide SNP genotypes for about 65% of the roughly 670 donors and used that subset as a discovery cohort. Every repertoire in the discovery cohort had been generated on one and the same sequencing platform. HLA typing covered class I and class II loci at four-digit resolution. The number of typed donors differed by locus: about 620-640 for A, B, C, DRB1 and DQB1; 522 for DQA1; approximately 600 for DPA1; and some 430 for DPB1. Roughly 5 DR-DQ haplotypes were handled as single units for association and clustering because linkage in the cohort was strong. Among about 400 genotyped donors of the cohort, an average of roughly 230,000 unique TCR beta nucleotide sequences was sequenced per donor, of which 15% to 20% were non-productive.

Overall study results and their limits: The only immune exposure information available for the cohort was CMV serostatus. A group of highly shared sequence variants was considered likely to be a technical artifact of the sequencing pipeline. Compared with the roughly 710-donor mean, donors in an Asian-associated ancestry cluster had fewer N-insertions in productive TCRs, according to a later genetic analysis. According to the authors, the approach could potentially be generalized to other disease states and immunological phenotypes. HLA typing was unavailable for some donors at each locus, so association tests used only the typed subset. Because the 87-base-pair reads could not distinguish some IMGT-functional V segments, including TRBV6-2 and TRBV6-3, those segments were excluded. Most TCR sequences were seen in very few donors, while some public TCRs were found in many individuals. In both the original and validation cohorts, the classifier was reported to diagnose cytomegalovirus status with high specificity and sensitivity. A total of around 150 TCR beta chains were listed by the study as associated with cytomegalovirus. In a later genetic analysis, a missense DCLRE1C variant was associated with V-gene and J-gene trimming of TCR beta chains, and the association was replicated in an independent cohort. A further reported finding was that TCR beta sequences accurately predicted the HLA-A and HLA-B alleles for most subjects in the first cohort. An earlier analysis of several hundred of the donors showed that most TCR beta V segments appeared in productive rearrangements either about 90% or about 30% of the time, which broadly matched IMGT annotations. The earlier analysis of some 560 of the donors excluded approximately 17 rarely observed V segments, including chromosome 9 orphons, because counts were too low. A later analysis found that HLA-associated TCR beta chains were more clonally expanded and had lower generation probabilities than equally common non-associated chains. In a later analysis, TCR association rates were found to vary across HLA loci, with the most associated TCRs seen for DRB1 alleles and the fewest for HLA-C alleles. In a later analysis, several top co-occurrence clusters were reported to appear linked to parvovirus B19, influenza, CMV and Epstein-Barr virus. Only TCR beta chains were sequenced in this cohort, and the absence of alpha or paired-chain data limited detectable features. A later analysis associated 15,000 or so TCR beta sequences with specific HLA alleles at a false discovery rate of 0.05. A later analysis found that most CMV-associated TCR beta chains appeared HLA-restricted, with HLA associations seemingly driven largely by CMV exposure. The presence/absence analyses assumed that sequencing depth was roughly uniform across donors, and that assumption may not be true. Assigning TCR associations to individual alleles was difficult when HLA alleles, especially DR and DQ, strongly co-occurred. In vitro tests confirmed that a few of the cytomegalovirus-associated TCR beta chains recognize cytomegalovirus antigens. Linkage disequilibrium might explain the correlated functional status among segregating V segments, but an unknown experimental factor could not be ruled out.

Sequenced: PBMCs. This TCR was recovered from a man aged 18 to 30 in good health and CMV-seronegative. The V gene is TRBV4-2 and the J gene is TRBJ2-7, with 11 bases in between that match TRBD2. In nucleotides, the sequence is TGTGCCAGCAGCCCGGGACTAGCGGTGACCTACGAGCAGTACTTC. It is translated as CASSPGLAVTYEQYF.